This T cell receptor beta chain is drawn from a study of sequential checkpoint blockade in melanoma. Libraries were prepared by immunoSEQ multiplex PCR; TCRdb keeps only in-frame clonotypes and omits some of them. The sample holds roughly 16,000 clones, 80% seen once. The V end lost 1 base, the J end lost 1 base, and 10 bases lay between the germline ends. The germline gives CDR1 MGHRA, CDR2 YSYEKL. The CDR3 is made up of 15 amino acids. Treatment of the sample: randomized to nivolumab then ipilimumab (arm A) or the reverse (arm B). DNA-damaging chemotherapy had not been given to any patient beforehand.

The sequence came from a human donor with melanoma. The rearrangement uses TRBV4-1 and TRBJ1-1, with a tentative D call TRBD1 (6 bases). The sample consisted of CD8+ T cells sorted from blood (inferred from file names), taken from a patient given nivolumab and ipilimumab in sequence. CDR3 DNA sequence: TGCGCCAGCAGCCAAGTAACAGGGTCGAACACTGAAGCTTTCTTT. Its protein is CASSQVTGSNTEAFF.